Below are 21 T cell receptor beta chains sequenced from a single sample in a study of CD8+ T cells in alopecia areata. Treatment specified: oral pan-JAK inhibitor, 5-10 mg twice daily. cDNA prepared by RNA extraction and subsequent reverse transcription served as the template for sequencing. Sequenced by immunoSEQ multiplex PCR; TCRdb stores in-frame clones only, minus some. Among 190,000 or so clones listed, roughly 53% were seen once. The starting material was CD8+ T cells sorted from blood, obtained at week 24, from a patient treated with tofacitinib. These receptors were taken from a human donor with alopecia areata.

As for this clone: The sample carries other DNA sequences with the same CDR3. This rearrangement joins TRBV13 to TRBJ2-7; D might be TRBD2 (5 bases). The CDR3 loop spans 13 amino acids. Trimming cost V 0 bases and J 3 bases, with 6 bases left between them. CDR1 is PRHDT and CDR2 is FYEKMQ in the germline V gene (reference sequence). CDR3 in amino acids: CASSLGRDYEQYF. The CDR3 coding sequence is TGTGCCAGCAGCTTAGGCCGGGACTACGAGCAGTACTTC.

This chain uses TRBV5-1 with TRBJ2-7; D uncertain. Trimming took 0 bases from V and 6 from J, leaving 10 bases between them. This CDR3 has 13 residues. Germline V gene sequence: CDR1 SGHRS, CDR2 YFSETQ. The CDR3: CASSLGGVREQYF. CDR3 DNA: TGCGCCAGCAGCTTGGGTGGGGTCCGCGAGCAGTACTTC.

This rearrangement joins TRBV19 to TRBJ1-1, with a possible D match to TRBD1 (6 bases). V lost 3 bases to trimming and J lost 1 base, with 15 bases between them. CDR1 and CDR2 (germline): LNHDA, SQIVND (reference sequence). The CDR3 is 16 amino acids. Written as DNA, the CDR3 is TGTGCCAGTAGTATCCCCACAGGGTCTTCGAACACTGAAGCTTTCTTT. This gives the protein CASSIPTGSSNTEAFF.

The rearrangement links TRBV2 to TRBJ1-4; 8 bases match TRBD1. V shed 3 bases and J 7 bases; nucleotides not matched to a gene: 4. The CDR3 is 14 amino acids. CDR1 and CDR2 from the germline V gene are SNHLY and FYNNEI. This CDR3 reads CASSDRGRGEKLFF. CDR3 bases: TGTGCCAGCAGTGACAGGGGGCGAGGTGAAAAACTGTTTTTT.

This chain links TRBV5-1 with TRBJ1-1; no firm D call. Germline assignment: CDR1 SGHRS and CDR2 YFSETQ. The CDR3 length is 18 residues. Deletions cut 0 bases from V and 1 base from J, with 19 bases between. CDR3 sequence (DNA): TGCGCCAGCAGCTTGGGGGAGGGATTATCCTGGAGGAACACTGAAGCTTTCTTT. It yields the protein CASSLGEGLSWRNTEAFF.

The chain uses TRBV20-1 and TRBJ2-2; the D gene could be TRBD1 or TRBD2 (5 bases each). Trimming removed 5 bases at V and 9 bases at J, with 10 bases between. This CDR3 contains 11 residues. Germline V gives CDR1 DFQATT, CDR2 SNEGSKA (reference sequence). The CDR3 reads CSAPRDRELFF. CDR3 nucleotides: TGCAGTGCTCCCCGGGACCGGGAGCTGTTTTTT.

The chain has TRBV29-1 and TRBJ2-7, with 9 bases that match TRBD1. Germline V lookup: CDR1 SQVTM, CDR2 ANQGSEA. Losses at the gene ends were 3 bases for V and 1 base for J; bases not matched to a gene: 4. The CDR3 is 14 amino acids. This chain's CDR3 is CSVDSGTGSYEQYF. CDR3 DNA sequence: TGCAGCGTTGACTCGGGGACAGGGTCCTACGAGCAGTACTTC.

The chain recombines TRBV29-1 with TRBJ2-1, with D possibly matching TRBD2 (6 bases). The ends were cut back, 0 bases at V and 8 bases at J, with 14 bases in the middle. CDR3 length equals 14 residues. Germline assignment: CDR1 SQVTM and CDR2 ANQGSEA. CDR3: CSVEDFRKRDEQFF. CDR3 bases: TGCAGCGTTGAAGATTTCAGGAAGCGGGATGAGCAGTTCTTC.

This clone was counted a few times. This sequence joins TRBV5-1 and TRBJ2-1; no clear D. Trimming left V 4 bases short and J 8 bases short, with 16 bases between. In germline, CDR1 is SGHRS, CDR2 YFSETQ. This CDR3 is 14 amino acids long. CDR3 loop: CASSRYRAADEQFF. The CDR3 bases are TGCGCCAGCAGCCGGTACCGGGCTGCTGATGAGCAGTTCTTC. The full variable domain, in which reference TRBV5-1 and TRBJ2-1 provide the parts outside the CDR3, is KAGVTQTPRYLIKTRGQQVTLSCSPISGHRSVSWYQQTPGQGLQFLFEYFSETQRNKGNFPGRFSGRQFSNSRSEMNVSTLELGDSALYLCASSRYRAADEQFFGPGTRLTVL.

In this sample, this clone turned up a few times. This chain links TRBV4-1 with TRBJ2-1; D ambiguous. V was cut by 0 bases and J by 7 bases, with 13 bases left in between. The CDR3 is 15 residues long. The germline CDR1 and CDR2 sequences are MGHRA and YSYEKL. The CDR3 DNA reads as TGCGCCAGCAGCCAAGATTCCTTCTCAAGGAATGAGCAGTTCTTC. It encodes CASSQDSFSRNEQFF.

The CDR3 reads CASSLWDREEVSNQPQHF. The CDR3 coding sequence is TGCGCCAGCAGCTTGTGGGACAGGGAAGAGGTTAGCAATCAGCCCCAGCATTTT. The J gene is TRBJ1-5, the V gene TRBV5-1, with TRBD1 matching over 9 bases. J lost 0 bases, V lost 1 base, and 8 bases had no gene match. Germline V lookup: CDR1 SGHRS, CDR2 YFSETQ. The CDR3 length is 18 residues.

This clone has a handful of counts. The V and J genes are TRBV7-6 and TRBJ2-5; no firm D call. This CDR3 has 14 residues. CDR1 and CDR2 from the germline V gene are SGHVS and FNYEAQ. Trimming removed 1 base at V and 0 bases at J, with 6 bases between. The CDR3 protein is CASSLEWNQETQYF. The CDR3 coding sequence is TGTGCCAGCAGCTTAGAGTGGAACCAAGAGACCCAGTACTTC.

The CDR3 DNA sequence: TGTGCCAGCAGGAGACAGGACCTGCCAGATACGCAGTATTTT. Protein sequence: CASRRQDLPDTQYF. The chain joins TRBV6-4 to TRBJ2-3, with a possible D match to TRBD1 (6 bases). Germline loops: CDR1 MRHNA, CDR2 SNTAGT. This CDR3 has 14 amino acids. V was cut by 6 bases and J by 4 bases, with 14 bases left in between.

J is TRBJ2-7 and V is TRBV4-2, with D perhaps being TRBD1 or TRBD2 (6 bases each). Trimming pared 0 bases from V and 6 bases from J, leaving 15 bases between. The CDR3 is made up of 15 amino acids. Germline CDR1 reads LGHNA; CDR2 reads YNFKEQ. The CDR3 DNA follows: TGTGCCAGCAGCCAAGAGAGGGGGGCACGTCGCGAGCAGTACTTC. Amino acid sequence: CASSQERGARREQYF.

The chain couples TRBV11-2 to TRBJ1-1, with D unclear. The CDR3 is 14 residues long. The ends were cut back, 5 bases at V and 2 bases at J, with 12 bases in the middle. The germline gives CDR1 SGHAT, CDR2 FQNNGV. This CDR3 is CASSPPNANTEAFF. The CDR3 bases are TGTGCCAGCAGCCCCCCGAACGCTAACACTGAAGCTTTCTTT.

The V and J genes are TRBV7-9 and TRBJ1-6; 8 bases line up with TRBD1. This CDR3 is 15 amino acids long. The germline V gene encodes CDR1 SEHNR and CDR2 FQNEAQ (reference sequence). The J segment lost 6 bases and the V segment lost 6 bases, leaving 7 bases of the junction unmatched. The CDR3 coding sequence is TGTGCCAGCAGGGATGGACAGGGACGTAATTCACCCCTCCACTTT. Protein sequence: CASRDGQGRNSPLHF. The entire variable domain, with the rest obtained from reference TRBV7-9 and TRBJ1-6, is as follows: DTGVSQNPRHKITKRGQNVTFRCDPISEHNRLYWYRQTLGQGPEFLTYFQNEAQLEKSRLLSDRFSAERPKGSFSTLEIQRTEQGDSAMYLCASRDGQGRNSPLHFGNGTRLTVT.

By sample share, this clone is medium-sized (0.01 to 0.1%). This chain joins TRBV7-9 and TRBJ1-1, with D unresolved. This CDR3 region has 14 residues. Trimming removed 6 bases at V and 8 bases at J, with 19 bases between. Germline-derived CDR1 and CDR2 are SEHNR and FQNEAQ (reference sequence). CDR3 protein: CASSPIEAPSEAFF. DNA of the CDR3: TGTGCCAGCAGTCCGATCGAGGCCCCTTCAGAAGCTTTCTTT. The whole variable domain, remainder taken from reference TRBV7-9 and TRBJ1-1, is DTGVSQNPRHKITKRGQNVTFRCDPISEHNRLYWYRQTLGQGPEFLTYFQNEAQLEKSRLLSDRFSAERPKGSFSTLEIQRTEQGDSAMYLCASSPIEAPSEAFFGQGTRLTVV.

The chain recombines TRBV29-1 with TRBJ1-1, with D hard to call. Germline assignment: CDR1 SQVTM and CDR2 ANQGSEA. The CDR3 length is 13 residues. With 7 bases removed from V and 1 base from J, the gap between germline ends came to 13 bases. DNA of the CDR3: TGCAGCGCCGCGGGCGGAGAGAACACTGAAGCTTTCTTT. It is translated as CSAAGGENTEAFF. Supplemented by reference TRBV29-1 and TRBJ1-1, the full variable domain reads SAVISQKPSRDICQRGTSLTIQCQVDSQVTMMFWYRQQPGQSLTLIATANQGSEATYESGFVIDKFPISRPNLTFSTLTVSNMSPEDSSIYLCSAAGGENTEAFFGQGTRLTVV.

The J gene is TRBJ2-5, the V gene TRBV4-1, with D perhaps assigned TRBD1 or TRBD2 (5 bases each). Germline V gene lookup returns CDR1 MGHRA and CDR2 YSYEKL. This CDR3 comprises 15 residues. Between the trimmed V and J ends, which lost 0 bases and 3 bases, there was a span of 11 bases. The CDR3 loop reads CASSQDPGPEETQYF. The DNA of the CDR3 is TGCGCCAGCAGCCAAGACCCGGGACCAGAAGAGACCCAGTACTTC.

The DNA for the CDR3 is TGTGCCAGCAGCCCAAGGGGCAGGGGGGGCTCTGGGGCCAACGTCCTGACTTTC. Translated, it gives CASSPRGRGGSGANVLTF. V usage is TRBV13 and J usage is TRBJ2-6; D is tentatively TRBD1 or TRBD2 (7 bases each). Germline loops: CDR1 PRHDT, CDR2 FYEKMQ (reference sequence). V was cut by 5 bases and J by 0 bases, with 17 bases left in between. CDR3 length: 18 residues.

The V call is TRBV30, the J call TRBJ2-7; tentatively, D is TRBD2 (6 bases). The CDR3 sequence is 16 residues long. Germline V gives CDR1 GTSNPN, CDR2 SVGIG (reference sequence). V shed 1 base and J shed 3 bases, with 19 bases lying between them. The DNA for the CDR3 is TGTGCCTGGAGTGGATCCTCCGGGACTCACTTCTACGAGCAGTACTTC. It yields the protein CAWSGSSGTHFYEQYF.